The rows below give T cell receptor beta chains drawn from one sample of a study of blood T cell repertoires in COVID-19. Clones were sequenced by immunoSEQ multiplex PCR, and TCRdb holds only the in-frame ones, with some missing. The sample consists of 150,000 to 200,000 clones, roughly 85% of them appearing once. Sequenced input: PBMCs or T cells enriched from blood (not recorded which). These receptors originate from a woman between 18 and 30 years old who had recovered from COVID-19. Each CDR3 is given with its conserved first and last residue. Not every row has a clone size; where given, it reads once, few, many or a size class.

abundance,v_gene,CDR3aa
few,TRBV5-1,CASSSTRGRITEAFF
-,TRBV30,CACNSGGSLGYTF
-,TRBV5-4,CASSLELAGFREETQYF
-,TRBV5-1,CASPGSSSDYEQYF
-,TRBV30,CAWSMGGDSTF
-,TRBV29-1,CSVSGTTNEKLFF
-,TRBV4-3,CASSQDRTGSYNEQFF
-,TRBV3-1/TRBV3-2,CASSQDSRGTQYF
-,TRBV24-1,CATSEGGLPQEKLFF
-,TRBV28,CASSQGDRVWGNTIYF
-,TRBV28,CASSEGTATTEAFF
-,TRBV4-3,CASSQDLARTGAFEQFF
-,TRBV6-4,CASSDSSGGGHNEQFF
-,TRBV7-9,CASSDKNREQFF
-,TRBV28,CASRLGLAGNTGELFF
-,TRBV6-5,CASSYMAGPNNEQFF
-,TRBV6-2/TRBV6-3,CASSYAPTEQNQPQHF
-,TRBV2,CASSLVNVGSTEAFF
-,TRBV27,CASSLTGAEDTQYF
-,TRBV7-8,CASSHTYEQYF
-,TRBV21-1,CASSNHTQGYGYTF
-,TRBV6-6,CASSHPKSPSWDREWPRESQYF
-,TRBV5-1,CASSFLAGVGNEQFF
-,TRBV4-1,CASSDFGTRAIVGTGELFF
-,TRBV30,CAWSSTYEQYF
-,TRBV10-2,CASSERQGPTEAFF
-,TRBV5-6,CASRQLAAVKLFF
once,TRBV20-1,CSATANYGYTF
-,TRBV27,CASSQGQGGNQPQHF
-,TRBV9,CASSVGGTGTAEQYF
once,TRBV25-1,CASSALPEDRGSYEQYF